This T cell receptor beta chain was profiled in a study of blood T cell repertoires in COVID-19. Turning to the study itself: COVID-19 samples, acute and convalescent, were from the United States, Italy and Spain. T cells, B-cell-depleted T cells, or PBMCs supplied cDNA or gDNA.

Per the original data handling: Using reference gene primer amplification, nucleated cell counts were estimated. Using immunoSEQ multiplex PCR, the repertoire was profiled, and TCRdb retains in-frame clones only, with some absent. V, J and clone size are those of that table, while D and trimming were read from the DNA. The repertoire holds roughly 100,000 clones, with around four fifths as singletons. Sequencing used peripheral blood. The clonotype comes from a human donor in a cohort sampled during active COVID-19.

The CDR3 region is CASIGGGQYGYTF. The CDR3 DNA sequence: TGTGCCTCCATAGGGGGGGGGCAGTATGGCTACACCTTC. The chain joins TRBV10-3 to TRBJ1-2, with a tentative D call TRBD1 (6 bases). Germline CDR1 and CDR2: ENHRY and SYGVKD. V was pared by 11 bases and J by 5 bases, with 18 bases between. This CDR3 comprises 13 residues.